One and the same sample provided the 22 T cell receptor beta chains below, sequenced in a study of metastatic and nonmetastatic thyroid tumors. Until they underwent thyroid surgery, no patient had received any treatment. TCRdb re-processed the PCR reads through MiXCR. The sample lists 85,000 to 95,000 clones, 14% to 15% occurring once. Material: blood. These receptors originate from a female donor with papillary thyroid cancer or a benign thyroid nodule (not recorded which). Some clones in this sample may be carry-over from other donors' samples.

This clone showed up many times. The V call is TRBV28, the J call TRBJ1-2; D gene ambiguous. Germline V CDR1 and CDR2: MDHEN, SYDVKM. The CDR3 extends over 14 amino acids. Trimming pared 11 bases from V and 0 bases from J, leaving 16 bases between. The CDR3 DNA reads TGTGCCCAAAACACTTTAATAGCTAACTATGGCTACACCTTC. Translation gives CAQNTLIANYGYTF.

This clone was seen many times. The chain combines TRBV27 with TRBJ2-1; 11 positions match TRBD1. J was trimmed by 6 bases and V by 3 bases; bases with no gene match: 7. The CDR3 contains 16 residues. Germline CDR1 and CDR2: MNHEY and SMNVEV (reference sequence). The CDR3 nucleotides read TGTGCCAGCAGTTTCTTCCCCGGGACAGGGGGCAATGAGCAGTTCTTC. Protein: CASSFFPGTGGNEQFF.

This clone has only a few counts. This may be a read error: a much more frequent sequence differs by one nucleotide. The chain combines TRBV19 with TRBJ1-2, with 9 bases identical to TRBD1. The germline V gene has CDR1 LNHDA and CDR2 SQIVND (reference sequence). CDR3 length: 15 amino acids. J lost 4 bases, V lost 5 bases, and 8 bases had no gene match. This chain's CDR3 is CASSSTGGVPYGYTF. CDR3 DNA: TGTGCCAGTAGTTCAACAGGGGGCGTACCCTATGGCTACACCTTC. Using reference TRBV19 and TRBJ1-2 for the parts outside the CDR3, the full variable domain is DGGITQSPKYLFRKEGQNVTLSCEQNLNHDAMYWYRQDPGQGLRLIYYSQIVNDFQKGDIAEGYSVSREKKESFPLTVTSAQKNPTAFYLCASSSTGGVPYGYTFGSGTRLTVV.

This clone was observed many times. This chain links TRBV7-3 with TRBJ2-1; possible D gene TRBD1, 6 bases. Trimming removed 2 bases from V and 8 bases from J, with 13 bases in between. Germline V lookup: CDR1 SGHTA, CDR2 FQGTGA. The CDR3 totals 14 residues. The CDR3 loop is CASSLYSAGDEQFF. For the CDR3, the DNA is TGTGCCAGCAGCTTATATAGTGCAGGGGATGAGCAGTTCTTC.

This clone was seen at least ten times. This chain joins TRBV5-1 and TRBJ1-2; 7 bases line up with TRBD1. The CDR3 consists of 17 residues. The germline V gene encodes CDR1 SGHRS and CDR2 YFSETQ. V trimming: 1 base; J trimming: 1 base; junction bases outside the gene matches: 10. CDR3: CASSLTGTGEDNYGYTF. The CDR3 region has the DNA TGCGCCAGCAGCTTGACGGGCACAGGGGAGGATAACTATGGCTACACCTTC.

This clone was counted at least ten times. The rearrangement links TRBV20-1 to TRBJ1-3; D gene unclear. Germline V gene sequence: CDR1 DFQATT, CDR2 SNEGSKA (reference sequence). V lost 3 bases, J lost 6 bases, and 12 bases lay in between. This CDR3 region has 13 residues. The CDR3 bases are TGCAGTGCTAGTGCTGGGTTTGAAAACACCATATATTTT. It specifies CSASAGFENTIYF.

This clone appeared many times. With a much larger clone just one base away, this may be a read error. In the same sample, other DNA sequences code for this CDR3. V is TRBV20-1 and J is TRBJ1-2; unclear D gene. The CDR3 is 10 residues long. The germline gives CDR1 DFQATT, CDR2 SNEGSKA (reference sequence). V was cut by 4 bases and J by 7 bases, with 7 bases left in between. CDR3 DNA sequence: TGCAGTGCTATACTGGGTGGCTACACCTTC. As protein: CSAILGGYTF.

With respect to this clone: No conserved phenylalanine or tryptophan is present at the end of the CDR3, so a read error is the likely explanation. The DNA for the CDR3 is TGTGCCAGCATCTTCGCGGAAACCTACGAGCAGTACCTC. Its translation: CASIFAETYEQYL. The J gene is TRBJ2-7, the V gene TRBV11-2, with no clear D. The CDR3 sequence is 13 residues long. The V and J ends lost 7 bases and 2 bases respectively, with 12 bases between them. Germline V gene data show CDR1 as SGHAT and CDR2 as FQNNGV.

At least ten counts were recorded for this clone. The chain is built from TRBV12-3 or TRBV12-4 and TRBJ2-3, with 11 bases aligning to TRBD2. This CDR3 has 19 amino acids. The trim removed 0 bases at V and 3 bases at J, leaving 11 bases unmatched. CDR3 amino acids: CASSLATGITSGGTDTQYF. The CDR3 bases are TGTGCCAGCAGTTTAGCTACGGGGATTACTAGCGGGGGAACAGATACGCAGTATTTT.

This clone was seen more than once but under ten times. A read error is possible here, since a much larger clone lies one base away. The genes are TRBV28 and TRBJ2-5; 7 nucleotides align to TRBD2. The CDR3 runs 12 residues. Germline V gives CDR1 MDHEN, CDR2 SYDVKM. V gave up 10 bases and J gave up 3 bases; unmatched junction bases: 5. The CDR3 bases are TGTGCCATCACCGGGACTAAAGAGACCCAGTACTTC. Its protein is CAITGTKETQYF.

This clone was detected ten times or more. This rearrangement joins TRBV6-1 to TRBJ1-1, with D hard to call. V dropped 7 bases and J dropped 4 bases, with 16 bases sitting between them. The CDR3 sequence is 14 residues long. Germline CDR1 reads MNHNS; CDR2 reads SASEGT. The CDR3: CASNPSTYLTEAFF. The CDR3 region has the DNA TGTGCCAGCAACCCCTCGACTTACCTCACTGAAGCTTTCTTT.

This clone was seen ten or more times. Because it lacks the conserved phenylalanine or tryptophan at the end, this CDR3 is likely a read error. This specimen includes other DNA sequences encoding the same CDR3. The V and J genes are TRBV30 and TRBJ1-2; D is undetermined. The CDR3 runs 11 residues. Germline V gene sequence: CDR1 GTSNPN, CDR2 SVGIG (reference sequence). V was trimmed by 1 base and J by 8 bases, leaving 8 bases between them. In DNA form, the CDR3 reads TGTGCCTGGAGTGCGTCGGAAGGCTACACCCTC. Protein product: CAWSASEGYTL.

This clone was seen repeatedly, ten times or more. As DNA, the CDR3 is TGTGCCAGCTCACCACGTCTAGCGGGGGGGCCGAAGCCCCATGAGCAGTTCTTC. Translation gives CASSPRLAGGPKPHEQFF. This chain connects TRBV18 to TRBJ2-1; 12 nucleotides align to TRBD2. Germline lookup yields CDR1 KGHSH and CDR2 LQKENI. The V gene end was trimmed by 1 base and the J gene end by 8 bases; junction bases not matched to a gene: 12. This CDR3 has 18 amino acids. The full variable domain, rest sourced from reference TRBV18 and TRBJ2-1, is NAGVMQNPRHLVRRRGQEARLRCSPMKGHSHVYWYRQLPEEGLKFMVYLQKENIIDESGMPKERFSAEFPKEGPSILRIQQVVRGDSAAYFCASSPRLAGGPKPHEQFFGPGTRLTVL.

About this clone: One base away lies a much larger clone, so this may be a sequencing read error. Other DNA sequences in the same sample also yield this CDR3. The rearrangement links TRBV9 to TRBJ2-3, with D unclear. The CDR3 spans 16 residues. Germline loops: CDR1 SGDLS, CDR2 YYNGEE. The CDR3 sequence is CASSVDVLRFTDTQYF. CDR3 sequence (DNA): TGCGCCAGCAGCGTAGACGTGTTAAGGTTCACAGATACGCAGTATTTT.

The table lists this clone with many counts. The chain has TRBV27 and TRBJ1-5, with 7 nucleotides matching TRBD1. CDR1 MNHEY and CDR2 SMNVEV come from the germline V gene (reference sequence). This CDR3 comprises 13 residues. Trimming at V came to 2 bases and at J to 10 bases, leaving 5 bases not matched to a gene. The CDR3 loop is CASSLTRTGPQHF. In DNA, the CDR3 is TGTGCCAGCAGTTTAACCCGGACAGGACCCCAGCATTTT.

This clone was observed many times. The rearrangement joins TRBV18 to TRBJ1-2; D remains ambiguous. V was shortened by 0 bases and J by 3 bases, with 11 bases between the two germline ends. The CDR3 spans 15 residues. Germline lookup yields CDR1 KGHSH and CDR2 LQKENI. CDR3 DNA: TGTGCCAGCTCACCACCAGGGAACCCAGACTATGGCTACACCTTC. Translation gives CASSPPGNPDYGYTF.

This clone was observed many times. This sequence joins TRBV5-1 and TRBJ2-5; D is unresolved. CDR1 SGHRS and CDR2 YFSETQ come from the germline V gene. The ends were cut back, 0 bases at V and 3 bases at J, with 6 bases in the middle. This CDR3 is built from 13 residues. This CDR3 reads CASSLEAEETQYF. DNA of the CDR3: TGCGCCAGCAGCTTGGAGGCCGAAGAGACCCAGTACTTC.

At least ten counts were recorded for this clone. The V and J genes are TRBV28 and TRBJ2-2, with 7 bases lining up with TRBD2. CDR1 MDHEN and CDR2 SYDVKM come from the germline V gene. The V and J ends lost 2 bases and 4 bases, in that order; junction bases with no gene match: 4. CDR3 length: 15 residues. The CDR3 reads CASSLEAGVTGELFF. The CDR3 nucleotides read TGTGCCAGCAGTTTAGAGGCGGGGGTCACCGGGGAGCTGTTTTTT.

This clone showed up many times. V usage is TRBV24-1 and J usage is TRBJ1-4; 10 bases are a match to TRBD1. From germline, CDR1 is KGHDR and CDR2 SFDVKD. V dropped 7 bases and J dropped 7; count of bases not matched to a gene: 17. The CDR3 covers 18 residues. CDR3: CATSPGGTGVPWSEKLFF. In DNA, the CDR3 is TGTGCCACCAGCCCCGGGGGGACAGGGGTCCCGTGGAGTGAAAAACTGTTTTTT.

This clone was counted many times. This sequence joins TRBV10-3 and TRBJ2-7; D may correspond to TRBD1 or TRBD2 (5 bases each). Trimming removed 11 bases from V and 7 bases from J, with 18 bases in between. The germline V gene has CDR1 ENHRY and CDR2 SYGVKD. The CDR3 is 12 residues long. The CDR3, as DNA: TGTGCCGGGGGACGTCGGGCGGGTGAGCAGTACTTC. Residues: CAGGRRAGEQYF.

This clone appeared many times. The chain couples TRBV19 to TRBJ2-1; D gene unclear. The CDR3 is 12 residues long. V lost 3 bases to trimming and J lost 6 bases, with 6 bases between them. Looked up from germline, CDR1 is LNHDA and CDR2 is SQIVND (reference sequence). CDR3 DNA sequence: TGTGCCAGTAGTATCGAGTCCAATGAGCAGTTCTTC. Amino acids: CASSIESNEQFF.

This clone was observed a few times. The junction differs from germline at one of its ends, possibly a read error. The chain couples TRBV27 to TRBJ1-3; D gene ambiguous. CDR3 length: 15 amino acids. Per germline, CDR1 MNHEY and CDR2 SMNVEV (reference sequence). CDR3: CASSSSSGSVNTIYF. CDR3 nucleotides: TGTGCCAGCAGTTCATCGAGCGGTTCTGTAAACACCATATATTTT.